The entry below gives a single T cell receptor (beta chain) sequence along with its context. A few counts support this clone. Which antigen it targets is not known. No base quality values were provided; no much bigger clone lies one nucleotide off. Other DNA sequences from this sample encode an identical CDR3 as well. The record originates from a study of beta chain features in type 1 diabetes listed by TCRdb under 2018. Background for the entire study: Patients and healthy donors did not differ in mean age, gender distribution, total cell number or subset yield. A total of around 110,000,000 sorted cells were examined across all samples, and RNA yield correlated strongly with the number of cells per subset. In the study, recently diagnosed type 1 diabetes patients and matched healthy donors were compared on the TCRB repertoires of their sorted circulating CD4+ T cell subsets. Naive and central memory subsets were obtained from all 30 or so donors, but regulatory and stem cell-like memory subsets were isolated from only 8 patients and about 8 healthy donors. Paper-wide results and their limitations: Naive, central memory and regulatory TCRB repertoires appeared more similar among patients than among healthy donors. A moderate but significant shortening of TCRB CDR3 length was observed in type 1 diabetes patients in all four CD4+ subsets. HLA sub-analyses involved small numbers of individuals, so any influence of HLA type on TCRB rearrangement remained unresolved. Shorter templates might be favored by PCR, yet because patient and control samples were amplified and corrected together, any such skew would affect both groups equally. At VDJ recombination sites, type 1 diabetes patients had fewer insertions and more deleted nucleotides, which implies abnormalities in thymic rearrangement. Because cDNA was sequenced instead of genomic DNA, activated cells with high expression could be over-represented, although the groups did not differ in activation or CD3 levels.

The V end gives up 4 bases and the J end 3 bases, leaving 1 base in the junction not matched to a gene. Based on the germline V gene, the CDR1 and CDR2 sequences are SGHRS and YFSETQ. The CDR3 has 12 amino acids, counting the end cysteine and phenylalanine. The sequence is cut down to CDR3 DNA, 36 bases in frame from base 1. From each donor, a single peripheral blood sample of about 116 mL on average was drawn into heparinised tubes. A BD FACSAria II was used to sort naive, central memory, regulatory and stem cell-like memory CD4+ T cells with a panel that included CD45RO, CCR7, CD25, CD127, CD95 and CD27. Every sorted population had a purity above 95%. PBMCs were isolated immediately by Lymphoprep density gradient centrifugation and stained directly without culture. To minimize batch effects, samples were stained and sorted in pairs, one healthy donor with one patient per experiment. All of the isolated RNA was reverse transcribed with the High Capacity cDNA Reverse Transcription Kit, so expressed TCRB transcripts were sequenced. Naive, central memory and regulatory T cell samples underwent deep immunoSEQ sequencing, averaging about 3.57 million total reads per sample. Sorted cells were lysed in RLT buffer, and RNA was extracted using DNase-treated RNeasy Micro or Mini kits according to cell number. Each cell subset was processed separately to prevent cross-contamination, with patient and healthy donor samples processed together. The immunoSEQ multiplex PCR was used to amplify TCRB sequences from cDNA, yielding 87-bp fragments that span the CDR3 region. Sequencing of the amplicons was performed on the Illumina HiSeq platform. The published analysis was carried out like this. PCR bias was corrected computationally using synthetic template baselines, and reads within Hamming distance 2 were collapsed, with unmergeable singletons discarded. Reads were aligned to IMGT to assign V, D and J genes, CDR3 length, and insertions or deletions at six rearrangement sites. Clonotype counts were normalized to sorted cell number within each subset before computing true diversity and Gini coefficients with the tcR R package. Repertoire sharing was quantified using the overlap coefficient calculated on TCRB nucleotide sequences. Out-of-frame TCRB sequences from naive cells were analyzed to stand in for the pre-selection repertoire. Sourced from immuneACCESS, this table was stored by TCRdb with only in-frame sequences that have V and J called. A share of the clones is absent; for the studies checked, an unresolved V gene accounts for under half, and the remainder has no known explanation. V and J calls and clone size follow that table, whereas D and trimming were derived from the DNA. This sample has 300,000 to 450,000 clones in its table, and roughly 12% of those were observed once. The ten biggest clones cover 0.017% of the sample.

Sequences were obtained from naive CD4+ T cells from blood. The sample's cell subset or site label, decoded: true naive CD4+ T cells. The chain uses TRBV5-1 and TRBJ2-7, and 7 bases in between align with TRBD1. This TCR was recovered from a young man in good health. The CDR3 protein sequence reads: CASSRDSYEQYF. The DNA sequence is TGCGCCAGCAGCAGGGACAGCTACGAGCAGTACTTC.